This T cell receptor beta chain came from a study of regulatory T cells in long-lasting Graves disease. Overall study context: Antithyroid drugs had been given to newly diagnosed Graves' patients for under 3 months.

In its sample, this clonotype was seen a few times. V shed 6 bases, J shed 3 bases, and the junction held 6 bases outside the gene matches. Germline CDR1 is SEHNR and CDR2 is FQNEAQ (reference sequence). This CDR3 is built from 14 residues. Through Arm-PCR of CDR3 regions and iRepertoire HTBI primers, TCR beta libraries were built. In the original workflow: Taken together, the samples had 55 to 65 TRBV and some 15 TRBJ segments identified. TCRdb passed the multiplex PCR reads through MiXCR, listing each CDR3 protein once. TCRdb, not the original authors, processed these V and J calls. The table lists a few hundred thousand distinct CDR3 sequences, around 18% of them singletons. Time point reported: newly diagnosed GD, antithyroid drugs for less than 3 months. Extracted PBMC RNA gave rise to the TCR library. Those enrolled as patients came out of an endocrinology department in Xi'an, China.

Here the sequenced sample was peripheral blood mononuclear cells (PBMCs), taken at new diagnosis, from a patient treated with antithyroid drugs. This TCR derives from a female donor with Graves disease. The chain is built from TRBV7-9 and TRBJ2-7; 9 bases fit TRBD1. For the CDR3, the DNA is TGTGCCAGCAGATCCCTGGACAGGGGCTACGAGCAGTACTTC. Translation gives CASRSLDRGYEQYF.